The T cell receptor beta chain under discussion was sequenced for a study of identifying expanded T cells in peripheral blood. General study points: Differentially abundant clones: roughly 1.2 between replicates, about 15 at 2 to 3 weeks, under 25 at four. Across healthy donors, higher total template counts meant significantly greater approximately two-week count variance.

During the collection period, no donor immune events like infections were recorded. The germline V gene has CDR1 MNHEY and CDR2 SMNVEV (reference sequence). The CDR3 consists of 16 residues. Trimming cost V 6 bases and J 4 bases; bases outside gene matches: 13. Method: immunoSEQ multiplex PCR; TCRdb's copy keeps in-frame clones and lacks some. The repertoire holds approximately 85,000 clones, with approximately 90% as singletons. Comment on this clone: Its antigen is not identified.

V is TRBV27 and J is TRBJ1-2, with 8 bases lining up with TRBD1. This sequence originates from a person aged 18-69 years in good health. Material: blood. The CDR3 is CASSSAQGARGYGYTF. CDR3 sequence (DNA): TGTGCCAGCAGCTCAGCGCAGGGGGCGCGGGGCTATGGCTACACCTTC.